Sequencing of this T cell receptor (beta chain) was carried out in a study of cytomegalovirus exposure and HLA in healthy donors. About the study: The early release's HLA-typed donors yielded 78 million or so unique TCRs. Findings and limits, study-wide: The study designated some 180 TCR beta chains cytomegalovirus-associated.

60 Vbeta and 13 Jbeta primers were used in PCR. The repertoire was sequenced with immunoSEQ multiplex PCR; TCRdb's copy has only in-frame clones and lacks some. The sample has 150,000 to 200,000 clones, more than 75% seen once. The count of this clone is one. Its antigen is not identified. This TCR was sampled from a woman between 18 and 30 years old in good health and CMV-seronegative. What was sequenced was PBMCs.

Written as DNA, the CDR3 is TGTGCCAGCAGTGTGACAGGGGGCGCAGATACGCAGTATTTT. This gives the protein CASSVTGGADTQYF. V is TRBV27 and J is TRBJ2-3; 10 bases match TRBD1. Trimming cost V 5 bases and J 4 bases; bases outside gene matches: 3. The CDR3 spans 14 residues. Germline CDR1 MNHEY, CDR2 SMNVEV (reference sequence).